Below are 8 T cell receptor beta chains sequenced from a single sample in a study of shared clonotypes between healthy human individuals. CD45RO-negative, CCR7-selected cells formed the naive CD8 fraction, which excluded terminally differentiated effector memory CD45RA+ cells. Repertoires were generated with immunoSEQ multiplex PCR, while TCRdb's copy carries only in-frame clones and drops some. The table includes millions of clones, 93% detected once. The sample taken for sequencing was naive CD8+ T cells from PBMCs. These receptors all come from a man aged 18 to 29 in good health. Some clones in this sample may be carry-over from other donors' samples.

The chain employs TRBV27 and TRBJ2-7; TRBD1 matches at 7 bases. Germline CDR1 and CDR2: MNHEY and SMNVEV (reference sequence). The V and J ends lost 4 bases and 3 bases, in that order; junction bases with no gene match: 12. This CDR3 spans 16 amino acids. The CDR3 sequence is CASSSNAGTALYEQYF. In nucleotides, the CDR3 is TGTGCCAGCAGTTCGAACGCCGGGACAGCCCTCTACGAGCAGTACTTC.

About this clone itself: Other DNA sequences in the same sample also yield this CDR3. The CDR3 DNA follows: TGCGCCAGCAGCTTGGGACAGGGTTACACTGAAGCTTTCTTT. Translation gives CASSLGQGYTEAFF. V gene TRBV5-1 combines with J gene TRBJ1-1; 7 positions agree with TRBD1. This CDR3 is built from 14 residues. CDR1 and CDR2 from the germline V gene are SGHRS and YFSETQ. The junction had 2 bases not matched to a gene; V was cut back by 0 bases and J by 3 bases.

The V gene is TRBV6-6, the J gene TRBJ1-1, with TRBD1 matching over 8 bases. Germline CDR1 is MNHNY and CDR2 is SVGAGI (reference sequence). The CDR3 runs 15 residues. V shed 5 bases, J shed 3 bases, and the junction held 8 bases outside the gene matches. Here the CDR3 reads CASSGRTGPDTEAFF. CDR3 coding DNA: TGTGCCAGCAGTGGGAGGACAGGGCCGGACACTGAAGCTTTCTTT.

The chain combines TRBV9 with TRBJ2-5; 8 nucleotides agree with TRBD2. V shed 7 bases, J shed 3 bases, and the junction held 5 bases outside the gene matches. Germline CDR1 SGDLS, CDR2 YYNGEE. This CDR3 is 13 amino acids long. CDR3 coding DNA: TGTGCCAGCGGCTTAGCGGGAAAAGAGACCCAGTACTTC. This codes for CASGLAGKETQYF.

In the case of this clone: This sample also contains other DNA sequences that code for the same CDR3. The J gene is TRBJ1-2, the V gene TRBV29-1; D perhaps matches TRBD1 (5 bases). The CDR3 is made up of 13 amino acids. Germline values: CDR1 SQVTM, CDR2 ANQGSEA. The V end lost 3 bases, the J end lost 5 bases, and 13 bases lay between the germline ends. CDR3 loop: CSVERQGLYGYTF. The CDR3 nucleotides read TGCAGCGTTGAGAGGCAGGGACTTTATGGCTACACCTTC.

V and J are TRBV28 and TRBJ2-7; D possibly matches TRBD1 or TRBD2 (5 bases each). The CDR3 runs to 15 residues. Germline assignment: CDR1 MDHEN and CDR2 SYDVKM. V was cut by 3 bases and J by 2 bases, with 14 bases left in between. The CDR3 spells CASSFEQEETYEQYF. DNA of the CDR3: TGTGCCAGCAGTTTTGAACAGGAGGAAACCTACGAGCAGTACTTC. The complete variable domain, with remaining parts taken from reference TRBV28 and TRBJ2-7, reads DVKVTQSSRYLVKRTGEKVFLECVQDMDHENMFWYRQDPGLGLRLIYFSYDVKMKEKGDIPEGYSVSREKKERFSLILESASTNQTSMYLCASSFEQEETYEQYFGPGTRLTVT.

The chain combines TRBV7-9 with TRBJ1-3; no clear D gene. The ends were cut back, 7 bases at V and 2 bases at J, with 9 bases in the middle. Looked up from germline, CDR1 is SEHNR and CDR2 is FQNEAQ (reference sequence). The length of the CDR3 is 13 residues. The CDR3 region has the DNA TGTGCCAGCACCTCGGGCCCTGGAAACACCATATATTTT. This translates into CASTSGPGNTIYF.

The chain recombines TRBV25-1 with TRBJ2-7, with 9 bases aligning to TRBD1. Trimming at V came to 3 bases and at J to 1 base, leaving 4 bases not matched to a gene. This CDR3 region has 15 residues. CDR1 is MGHDK, CDR2 SYGVNS, per germline. The CDR3 DNA follows: TGTGCCAGCAGTGATGGGACAGGGCGATCCTACGAGCAGTACTTC. Its translation: CASSDGTGRSYEQYF.